This T cell receptor beta chain stems from a study of CD8+CD57+ T cells in acquired aplastic anemia. Whole-study context: Sorted CD4+ and CD8+ cells yielded roughly 3.2 ug of DNA on average. Healthy donors had, on average, about 9.9 million reads for their CD4+ cells.

Germline CDR1 reads SGHNT; CDR2 reads YYREEE (reference sequence). V trimming: 6 bases; J trimming: 2 bases; junction bases outside the gene matches: 5. There are 15 residues in the CDR3. Study-wide findings and caveats: The study identified almost 30 CD8+ CDR3 sequences shared by patients and controls. CD8+ Simpson's diversity showed no significant patient-control difference.

Profiling that covered TCR beta VDJ and CDR3 relied on genomic DNA as its template. TCRdb ran MiXCR on the reads and lists one entry per CDR3 protein. This sample yields over 150,000 distinct CDR3 sequences, of which 35% to 55% are seen a single time; 1.1% belongs to the top ten. This clonotype was observed many times. Its matching antigen is unknown. The chain links TRBV5-4 to TRBJ2-3; 11 bases are a match to TRBD2. Sequencing was done on a sample of sorted CD4+, CD8+, or CD8+CD57+ T cells (not recorded which) from PBMCs. The source of this sequence is a human donor in good health. CDR3 sequence reads: CASILAGAPTDTQYF. CDR3 DNA: TGTGCCAGCATACTAGCGGGGGCCCCCACAGATACGCAGTATTTT.